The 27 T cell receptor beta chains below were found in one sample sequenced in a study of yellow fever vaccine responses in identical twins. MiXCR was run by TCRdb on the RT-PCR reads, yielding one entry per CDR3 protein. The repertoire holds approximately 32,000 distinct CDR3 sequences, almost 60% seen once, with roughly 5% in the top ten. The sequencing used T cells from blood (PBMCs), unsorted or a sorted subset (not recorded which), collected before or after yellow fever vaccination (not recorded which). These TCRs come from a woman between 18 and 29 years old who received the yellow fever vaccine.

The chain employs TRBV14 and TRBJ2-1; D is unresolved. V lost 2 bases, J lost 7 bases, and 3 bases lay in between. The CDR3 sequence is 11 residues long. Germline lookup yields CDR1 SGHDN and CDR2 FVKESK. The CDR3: CASSQTNEQFF. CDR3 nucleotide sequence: TGTGCCAGCAGCCAAACTAATGAGCAGTTCTTC.

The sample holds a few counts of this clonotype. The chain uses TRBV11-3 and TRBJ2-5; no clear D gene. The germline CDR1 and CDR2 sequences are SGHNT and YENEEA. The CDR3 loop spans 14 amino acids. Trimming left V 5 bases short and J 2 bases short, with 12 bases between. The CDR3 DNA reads TGTGCCAGCAGCCCCCCGCCCAGTCAAGAGACCCAGTACTTC. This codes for CASSPPPSQETQYF.

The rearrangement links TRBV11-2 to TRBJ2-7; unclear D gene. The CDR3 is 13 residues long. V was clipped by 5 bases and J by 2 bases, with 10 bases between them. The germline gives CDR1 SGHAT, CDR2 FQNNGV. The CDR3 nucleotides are TGTGCCAGCAGCCCCGGGCACCCCTACGAGCAGTACTTC. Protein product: CASSPGHPYEQYF.

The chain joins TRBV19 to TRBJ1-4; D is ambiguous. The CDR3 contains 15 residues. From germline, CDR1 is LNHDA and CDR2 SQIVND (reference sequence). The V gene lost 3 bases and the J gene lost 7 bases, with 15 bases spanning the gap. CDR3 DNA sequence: TGTGCCAGTAGTATTACCTGGACCTCGGGTGAAAAACTGTTTTTT. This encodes CASSITWTSGEKLFF. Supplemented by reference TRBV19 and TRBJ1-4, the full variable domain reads DGGITQSPKYLFRKEGQNVTLSCEQNLNHDAMYWYRQDPGQGLRLIYYSQIVNDFQKGDIAEGYSVSREKKESFPLTVTSAQKNPTAFYLCASSITWTSGEKLFFGSGTQLSVL.

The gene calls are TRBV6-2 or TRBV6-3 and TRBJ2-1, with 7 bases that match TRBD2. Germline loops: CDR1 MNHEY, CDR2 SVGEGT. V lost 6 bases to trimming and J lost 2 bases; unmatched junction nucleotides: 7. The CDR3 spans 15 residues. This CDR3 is CASRPTSEAYNEQFF. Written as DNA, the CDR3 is TGTGCCAGCAGACCCACTAGCGAGGCCTACAATGAGCAGTTCTTC.

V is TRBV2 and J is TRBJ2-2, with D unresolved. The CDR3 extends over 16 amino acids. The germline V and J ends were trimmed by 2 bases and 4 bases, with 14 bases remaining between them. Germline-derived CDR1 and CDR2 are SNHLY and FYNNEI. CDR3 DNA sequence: TGTGCCAGCAGTGAAAGTGTGCAGCAACCCACCGGGGAGCTGTTTTTT. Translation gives CASSESVQQPTGELFF.

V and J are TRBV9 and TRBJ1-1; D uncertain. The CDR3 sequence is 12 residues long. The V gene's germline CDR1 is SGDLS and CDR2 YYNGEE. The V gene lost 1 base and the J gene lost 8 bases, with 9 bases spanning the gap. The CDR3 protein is CASSVFEGEAFF. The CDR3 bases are TGTGCCAGCAGCGTATTTGAAGGAGAAGCTTTCTTT. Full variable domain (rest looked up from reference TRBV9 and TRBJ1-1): DSGVTQTPKHLITATGQRVTLRCSPRSGDLSVYWYQQSLDQGLQFLIQYYNGEERAKGNILERFSAQQFPDLHSELNLSSLELGDSALYFCASSVFEGEAFFGQGTRLTVV.

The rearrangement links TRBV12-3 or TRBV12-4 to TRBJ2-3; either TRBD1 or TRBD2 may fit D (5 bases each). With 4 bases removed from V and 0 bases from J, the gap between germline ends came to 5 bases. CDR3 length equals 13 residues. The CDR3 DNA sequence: TGTGCCAGCAGTTGGGACAGCACAGATACGCAGTATTTT. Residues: CASSWDSTDTQYF.

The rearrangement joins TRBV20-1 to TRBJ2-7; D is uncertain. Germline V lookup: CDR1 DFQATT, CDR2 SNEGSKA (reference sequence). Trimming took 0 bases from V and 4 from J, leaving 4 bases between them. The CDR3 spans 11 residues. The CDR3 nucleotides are TGCAGTGCTAGAGATCCTTACGAGCAGTACTTC. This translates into CSARDPYEQYF.

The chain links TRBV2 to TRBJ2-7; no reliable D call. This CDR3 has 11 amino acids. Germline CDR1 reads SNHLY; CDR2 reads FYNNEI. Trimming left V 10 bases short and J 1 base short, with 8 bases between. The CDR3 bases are TGTGCCACCCACAGATCCTACGAGCAGTACTTC. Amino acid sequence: CATHRSYEQYF.

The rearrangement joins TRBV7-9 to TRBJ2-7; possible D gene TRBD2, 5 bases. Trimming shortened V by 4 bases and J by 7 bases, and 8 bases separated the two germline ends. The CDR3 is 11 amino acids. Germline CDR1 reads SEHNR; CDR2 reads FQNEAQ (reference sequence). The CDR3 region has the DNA TGTGCCAGCAGCTCGTCGGGGGAGCAGTACTTC. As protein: CASSSSGEQYF.

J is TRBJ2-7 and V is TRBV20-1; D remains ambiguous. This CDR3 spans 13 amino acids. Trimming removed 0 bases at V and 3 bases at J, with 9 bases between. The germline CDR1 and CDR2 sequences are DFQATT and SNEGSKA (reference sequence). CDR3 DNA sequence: TGCAGTGCTAGAGATAAGGGAAACTACGAGCAGTACGTC. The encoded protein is CSARDKGNYEQYV.

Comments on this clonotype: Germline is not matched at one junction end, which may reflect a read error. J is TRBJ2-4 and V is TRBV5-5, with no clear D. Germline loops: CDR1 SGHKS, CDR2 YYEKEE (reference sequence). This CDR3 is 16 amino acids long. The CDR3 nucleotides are TGCGCCAGCAGCTATAACCAGTCCTTAGCCAAAAACATTCAGTACTTC. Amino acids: CASSYNQSLAKNIQYF.

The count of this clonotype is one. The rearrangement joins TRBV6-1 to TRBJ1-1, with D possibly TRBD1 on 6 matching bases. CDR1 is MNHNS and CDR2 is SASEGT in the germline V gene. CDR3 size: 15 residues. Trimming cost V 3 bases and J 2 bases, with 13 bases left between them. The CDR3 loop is CASSEEGGVNTEAFF. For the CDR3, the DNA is TGTGCCAGCAGTGAGGAAGGGGGAGTCAACACTGAAGCTTTCTTT.

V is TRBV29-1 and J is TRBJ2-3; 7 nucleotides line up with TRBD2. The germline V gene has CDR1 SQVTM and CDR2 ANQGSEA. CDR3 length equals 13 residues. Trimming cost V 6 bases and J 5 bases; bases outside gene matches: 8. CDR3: CSVLPGGGDTQYF. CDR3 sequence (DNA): TGCAGCGTCCTCCCTGGGGGGGGAGATACGCAGTATTTT.

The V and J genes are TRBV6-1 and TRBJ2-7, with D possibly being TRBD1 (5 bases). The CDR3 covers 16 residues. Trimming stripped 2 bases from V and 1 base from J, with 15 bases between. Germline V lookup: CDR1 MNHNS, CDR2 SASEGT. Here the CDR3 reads CASSEPWQGRSYEQYF. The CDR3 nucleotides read TGTGCCAGCAGTGAACCATGGCAGGGAAGGTCCTACGAGCAGTACTTC.

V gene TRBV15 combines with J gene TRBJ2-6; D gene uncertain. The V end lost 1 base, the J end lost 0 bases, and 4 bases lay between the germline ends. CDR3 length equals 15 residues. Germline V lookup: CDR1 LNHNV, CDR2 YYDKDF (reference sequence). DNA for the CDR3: TGTGCCACCAGCAGAGCCCTCTCTGGGGCCAACGTCCTGACTTTC. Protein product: CATSRALSGANVLTF.

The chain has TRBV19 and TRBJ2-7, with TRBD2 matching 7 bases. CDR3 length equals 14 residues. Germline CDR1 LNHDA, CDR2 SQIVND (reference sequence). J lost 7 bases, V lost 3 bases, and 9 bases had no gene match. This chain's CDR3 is CASSMDGRTREQYF. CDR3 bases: TGTGCCAGTAGTATGGACGGGAGGACGAGGGAGCAGTACTTC.

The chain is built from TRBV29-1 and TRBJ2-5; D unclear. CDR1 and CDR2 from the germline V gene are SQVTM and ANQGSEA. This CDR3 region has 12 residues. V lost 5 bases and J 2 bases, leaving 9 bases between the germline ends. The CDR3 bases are TGCAGCGTTATGGGCCAGCAAGAGACCCAGTACTTC. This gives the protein CSVMGQQETQYF. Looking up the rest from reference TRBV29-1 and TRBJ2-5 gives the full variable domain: SAVISQKPSRDICQRGTSLTIQCQVDSQVTMMFWYRQQPGQSLTLIATANQGSEATYESGFVIDKFPISRPNLTFSTLTVSNMSPEDSSIYLCSVMGQQETQYFGPGTRLLVL.

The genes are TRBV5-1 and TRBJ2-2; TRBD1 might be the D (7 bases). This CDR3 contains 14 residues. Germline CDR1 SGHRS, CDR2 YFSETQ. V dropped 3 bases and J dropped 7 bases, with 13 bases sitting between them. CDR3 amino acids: CASSSDRRGGELFF. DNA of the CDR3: TGCGCCAGCAGCTCGGACAGGAGGGGCGGGGAGCTGTTTTTT.

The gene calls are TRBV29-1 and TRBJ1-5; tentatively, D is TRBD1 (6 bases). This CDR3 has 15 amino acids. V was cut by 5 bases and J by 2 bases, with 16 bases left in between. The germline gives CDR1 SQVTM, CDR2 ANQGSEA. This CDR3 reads CSVSGGAWGNQPQHF. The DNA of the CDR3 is TGCAGCGTTTCGGGGGGGGCTTGGGGCAATCAGCCCCAGCATTTT.

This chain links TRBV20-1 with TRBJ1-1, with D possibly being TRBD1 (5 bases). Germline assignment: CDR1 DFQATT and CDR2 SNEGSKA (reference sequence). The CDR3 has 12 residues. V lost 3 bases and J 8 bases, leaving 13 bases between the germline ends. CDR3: CSASGGSVEAFF. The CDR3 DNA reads TGCAGTGCTAGTGGGGGGAGTGTAGAAGCTTTCTTT.

The CDR3 DNA reads as TGTGCCAGCAGCGATGCCCGTGAGATTAACTATGGCTACACCTTC. Its translation: CASSDAREINYGYTF. The chain combines TRBV9 with TRBJ1-2; no definite D call. The length of the CDR3 is 15 residues. V shed 3 bases and J shed 1 base, with 13 bases lying between them. Germline V gene sequence: CDR1 SGDLS, CDR2 YYNGEE.

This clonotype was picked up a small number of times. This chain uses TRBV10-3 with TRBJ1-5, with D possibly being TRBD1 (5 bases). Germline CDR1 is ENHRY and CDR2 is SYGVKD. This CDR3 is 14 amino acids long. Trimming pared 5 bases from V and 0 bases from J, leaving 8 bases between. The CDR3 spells CAISTGHSNQPQHF. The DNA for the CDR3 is TGTGCCATCAGTACAGGACATAGCAATCAGCCCCAGCATTTT.

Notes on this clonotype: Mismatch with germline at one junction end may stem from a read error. DNA of the CDR3: TGTGCCAGCAGTGATGACTCCAACACCGGAGAGCTGTTTTTT. It codes for CASSDDSNTGELFF. The chain has TRBV2 and TRBJ2-2; D ambiguous. The CDR3 contains 14 residues. Per germline, CDR1 SNHLY and CDR2 FYNNEI.

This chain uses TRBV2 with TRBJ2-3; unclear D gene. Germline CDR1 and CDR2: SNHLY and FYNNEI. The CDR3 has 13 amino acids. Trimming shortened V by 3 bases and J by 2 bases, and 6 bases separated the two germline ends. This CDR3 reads CASSDGFTDTQYF. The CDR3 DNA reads TGTGCCAGCAGTGACGGATTCACAGATACGCAGTATTTT.

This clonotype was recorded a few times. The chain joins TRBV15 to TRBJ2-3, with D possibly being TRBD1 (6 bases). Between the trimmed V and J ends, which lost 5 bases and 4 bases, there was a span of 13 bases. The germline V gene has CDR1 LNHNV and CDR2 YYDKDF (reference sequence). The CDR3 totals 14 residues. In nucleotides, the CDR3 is TGTGCCACCAGCGAACAGGGATGGGCAGATACGCAGTATTTT. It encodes CATSEQGWADTQYF.